The clone carrying this T cell receptor beta chain was counted at least ten times. This record belongs to a study of low-dose radiotherapy and immunotherapy resistance in tumors. Study information: Every six weeks patients received intravenous ipilimumab 1 mg/kg, and every two weeks they received intravenous nivolumab 240 mg.

Alpha and beta chains were covered, as first-strand cDNA relied on TRAV- and TRBV-specific primers. The PCR that amplified TCRs ran for roughly 20 cycles, relying on a constant-region primer and a V-primer adapter. TCRdb reprocessed the reads with MiXCR, giving one entry per CDR3 protein. Altogether tens of thousands of distinct CDR3 sequences are present, less than 25% being singletons, with the ten largest covering roughly 6%. Stated time point: before trial treatment. Eligible patients bore advanced solid tumors devoid of tumor-infiltrating lymphocytes. Germline assignment: CDR1 GTSNPN and CDR2 SVGIG (reference sequence). The CDR3 loop spans 15 amino acids. Deletions cut 3 bases from V and 1 base from J, with 15 bases between.

This specimen was PBMCs, taken before treatment. The TCR sequence derives from a male donor with prostate cancer. This chain joins TRBV30 and TRBJ1-2; maybe TRBD1 (5 bases). CDR3 protein: CAWRRGGSYNYGYTF. In DNA, the CDR3 is TGTGCCTGGAGGCGGGGCGGGAGTTATAACTATGGCTACACCTTC.